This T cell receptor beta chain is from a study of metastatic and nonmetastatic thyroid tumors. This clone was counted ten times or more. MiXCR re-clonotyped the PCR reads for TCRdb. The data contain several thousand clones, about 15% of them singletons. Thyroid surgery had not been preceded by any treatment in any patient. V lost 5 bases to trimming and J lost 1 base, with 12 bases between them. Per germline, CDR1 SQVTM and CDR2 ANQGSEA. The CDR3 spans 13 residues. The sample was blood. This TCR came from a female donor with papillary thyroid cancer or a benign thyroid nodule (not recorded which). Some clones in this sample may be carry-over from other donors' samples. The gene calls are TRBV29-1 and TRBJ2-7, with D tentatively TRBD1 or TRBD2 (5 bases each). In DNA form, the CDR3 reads TGCAGCGTTCGGGGACGGGGTTCCTACGAGCAGTACTTC. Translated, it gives CSVRGRGSYEQYF.